Listed here are 9 T cell receptor beta chains from one sample, sequenced in a study of blood T cell repertoires in COVID-19. Produced via immunoSEQ multiplex PCR; TCRdb's table is partial and in-frame only. The sample lists about 410,000 clones, roughly 90% occurring once. Sequenced sample: peripheral blood. The source of these receptors is a woman between 40 and 55 years old with COVID-19, enrolled during active disease.

As concerns this clone: The same CDR3 also results from other DNA sequences found in this sample. The chain uses TRBV19 and TRBJ1-2; TRBD1 agrees at 7 bases. The CDR3 has 12 residues. The junction had 2 bases not matched to a gene; V was cut back by 8 bases and J by 2 bases. The germline V gene has CDR1 LNHDA and CDR2 SQIVND (reference sequence). CDR3 protein: CASLQGNYGYTF. CDR3 coding DNA: TGTGCCAGTCTACAGGGGAACTATGGCTACACCTTC.

The chain is built from TRBV18 and TRBJ1-3; D ambiguous. V lost 4 bases and J lost 0, with 10 bases in between. The V gene's germline CDR1 is KGHSH and CDR2 LQKENI. This CDR3 is 15 amino acids long. The DNA of the CDR3 is TGTGCCAGCTCACGACTTCAAAGCTCTGGAAACACCATATATTTT. Protein product: CASSRLQSSGNTIYF.

The CDR3 region is CASSQARRNEQYF. As DNA, the CDR3 is TGTGCCAGCAGCCAAGCGAGGAGGAACGAGCAGTACTTC. The chain has TRBV7-9 and TRBJ2-7; a possible D gene is TRBD2 (5 bases). The V end was cut by 5 bases, the J end by 5 bases, with 13 bases between. The CDR3 consists of 13 residues. Germline assignment: CDR1 SEHNR and CDR2 FQNEAQ (reference sequence).

J is TRBJ1-6 and V is TRBV12-3 or TRBV12-4, with D possibly being TRBD1 (5 bases). CDR3 length equals 12 residues. Trimming shortened V by 5 bases and J by 9 bases, and 8 bases separated the two germline ends. The chain's CDR3 is CASSRGGSPLHF. DNA of the CDR3: TGTGCCAGCAGTCGGGGGGGTTCACCCCTCCACTTT.

The chain is built from TRBV3-1 (or the pseudogene TRBV3-2) and TRBJ1-6, with a tentative D call TRBD1 (5 bases). The CDR3 sequence is 15 residues long. V was cut by 1 base and J by 7 bases, with 11 bases left in between. Germline V gene data show CDR1 as LGHDT and CDR2 as YNNKEL (reference sequence). CDR3 loop: CASSQGRATNSPLHF. The CDR3 DNA reads as TGTGCCAGCAGCCAAGGCAGGGCCACCAATTCACCCCTCCACTTT.

This sequence joins TRBV7-9 and TRBJ2-7; 7 nucleotides match TRBD1. The CDR3 is 15 residues long. V was clipped by 1 base and J by 4 bases; unmatched bases: 7. Germline CDR1 and CDR2: SEHNR and FQNEAQ (reference sequence). The DNA of the CDR3 is TGTGCCAGCAGCTTAGAAGGGACAGCAATTTACGAGCAGTACTTC. Protein: CASSLEGTAIYEQYF.

The chain links TRBV9 to TRBJ2-7; the D gene is possibly TRBD1 (5 bases). From germline, CDR1 is SGDLS and CDR2 YYNGEE. The CDR3 contains 13 residues. The V and J ends lost 1 base and 2 bases respectively, with 7 bases between them. This CDR3 reads CASSVQDTYEQYF. The CDR3 bases are TGTGCCAGCAGCGTACAGGACACCTACGAGCAGTACTTC.

The chain joins TRBV6-5 to TRBJ2-2, with D possibly matching TRBD1 (5 bases). Germline values: CDR1 MNHEY, CDR2 SVGAGI. The CDR3 spans 15 residues. Trimming pared 10 bases from V and 4 bases from J, leaving 19 bases between. The CDR3 DNA follows: TGTGCCACCAGCCGTAAGGGGTCGGGCACCGGGGAGCTGTTTTTT. Translating it yields CATSRKGSGTGELFF.

The V call is TRBV6-5, the J call TRBJ2-3; TRBD2 matches 8 bases. V dropped 2 bases and J dropped 12; count of bases not matched to a gene: 4. This CDR3 region has 12 residues. CDR1 is MNHEY, CDR2 SVGAGI, per germline. The chain's CDR3 is CASSYTGGAQYF. In DNA, the CDR3 is TGTGCCAGCAGTTACACCGGGGGGGCCCAGTATTTT.